These T cell receptor beta chains were read from a single sample in a study of cytomegalovirus exposure and HLA in healthy donors. The method was immunoSEQ multiplex PCR; TCRdb's version includes in-frame clones alone and lacks a portion of them. The data contain around 220,000 clones, under 80% of them singletons. Material: PBMCs. These receptor sequences come from a woman in her twenties or thirties in good health and CMV-seronegative. Each CDR3 is given with its conserved first and last residue. The D gene is left open where the match is weak. Clone size is stated in some rows and not others, as once, few, many or a class when expanded.

D: TRBD1; J: TRBJ1-5; size: .; length: 15; V: TRBV6-6; CDR3: CASSYEGQGYQPQHF; DNA: TGTGCCAGCAGTTACGAGGGACAGGGGTATCAGCCCCAGCATTTT
D: TRBD1; J: TRBJ1-1; size: .; length: 14; V: TRBV28; CDR3: CASRIQGANTEAFF; DNA: TGTGCCAGCAGGATACAGGGGGCGAACACTGAAGCTTTCTTT
D: .; J: TRBJ1-4; size: few; length: 13; V: TRBV18; CDR3: CASSPTANEKLFF; DNA: TGTGCCAGCTCACCCACAGCTAATGAAAAACTGTTTTTT
D: .; J: TRBJ2-1; size: once; length: 12; V: TRBV18; CDR3: CASSHRLSEQFF; DNA: TGTGCCAGCTCCCATCGACTGAGCGAGCAGTTCTTC
D: TRBD1; J: TRBJ1-1; size: once; length: 14; V: TRBV25-1; CDR3: CASSRPGTVFEAFF; DNA: TGTGCCAGCAGCCGCCCCGGGACAGTGTTTGAAGCTTTCTTT
D: TRBD1; J: TRBJ1-6; size: .; length: 14; V: TRBV6-1; CDR3: CASSENRGQSPLHF; DNA: TGTGCCAGCAGTGAGAACAGGGGGCAGTCACCCCTCCACTTT
D: .; J: TRBJ1-3; size: .; length: 12; V: TRBV29-1; CDR3: CSAGNYGNTIYF; DNA: TGCAGCGCGGGGAATTATGGAAACACCATATATTTT
D: .; J: TRBJ2-1; size: .; length: 14; V: TRBV6-1; CDR3: CASRGRLHYNEQFF; DNA: TGTGCCAGCAGGGGGAGGCTTCACTACAATGAGCAGTTCTTC
D: TRBD1; J: TRBJ1-4; size: .; length: 15; V: TRBV5-1; CDR3: CASSPGQGASEKLFF; DNA: TGCGCCAGCAGCCCAGGACAGGGGGCAAGTGAAAAACTGTTTTTT
D: TRBD2; J: TRBJ2-1; size: .; length: 12; V: TRBV11-3; CDR3: CASSSGLAEQFF; DNA: TGTGCCAGCAGCTCCGGACTAGCGGAGCAGTTCTTC
D: .; J: TRBJ1-4; size: .; length: 15; V: TRBV19; CDR3: CASMGYSSTNEKLFF; DNA: TGTGCCAGTATGGGTTACAGCTCAACTAATGAAAAACTGTTTTTT
D: TRBD1; J: TRBJ1-3; size: .; length: 14; V: TRBV27; CDR3: CASRTGVYGNTIYF; DNA: TGTGCCAGCAGGACAGGGGTCTATGGAAACACCATATATTTT
D: TRBD2; J: TRBJ2-5; size: .; length: 14; V: TRBV5-4; CDR3: CASSSRGGKETQYF; DNA: TGTGCCAGCAGCTCGCGGGGGGGGAAAGAGACCCAGTACTTC
D: .; J: TRBJ1-2; size: .; length: 16; V: TRBV21-1; CDR3: CASSKVDRDRGNGYTF; DNA: TGTGCCAGCAGCAAAGTCGACAGGGATAGAGGGAATGGCTACACCTTC
D: TRBD1; J: TRBJ2-1; size: .; length: 15; V: TRBV6-1; CDR3: CASSPGTGNRNEQFF; DNA: TGTGCCAGCAGCCCCGGGACAGGGAATAGAAATGAGCAGTTCTTC
D: .; J: TRBJ1-2; size: .; length: 11; V: TRBV6-5; CDR3: CASSDKHWDTF; DNA: TGTGCCAGCAGTGACAAGCATTGGGACACCTTC
D: TRBD1; J: TRBJ1-2; size: few; length: 15; V: TRBV27; CDR3: CASSWTGSHSYGYTF; DNA: TGTGCCAGCAGTTGGACAGGGTCCCATAGCTATGGCTACACCTTC
D: TRBD2; J: TRBJ2-1; size: .; length: 16; V: TRBV7-8; CDR3: CASSLVLAGSYNEQFF; DNA: TGTGCCAGCAGCTTAGTTTTAGCGGGATCCTACAATGAGCAGTTCTTC
D: .; J: TRBJ1-6; size: .; length: 14; V: TRBV27; CDR3: CASSWAQYNSPLHF; DNA: TGTGCCAGCTCCTGGGCGCAGTATAATTCACCCCTCCACTTT
D: .; J: TRBJ2-2; size: few; length: 15; V: TRBV7-2; CDR3: CASSLRGQNTGELFF; DNA: TGTGCCAGCAGCCTTAGGGGACAGAACACCGGGGAGCTGTTTTTT
D: .; J: TRBJ1-1; size: few; length: 14; V: TRBV6-1; CDR3: CARNTLRARTEAFF; DNA: TGTGCCAGGAATACCCTCCGAGCCCGAACTGAAGCTTTCTTT
D: .; J: TRBJ1-2; size: .; length: 13; V: TRBV19; CDR3: CAIRDKVFDGYTF; DNA: TGTGCCATAAGGGACAAAGTCTTTGATGGCTACACCTTC